The 21 T cell receptor beta chains below come from one sample, sequenced in a study of OX40 agonist ivuxolimab in advanced cancers. Produced via immunoSEQ multiplex PCR; TCRdb's table is partial and in-frame only. Found here are 50,000 to 60,000 clones, 85% to 90% of them singletons; the top ten hold about 5.1%. Sequenced material: CD4+ or CD8+ T cells sorted from blood, taken in a trial of the OX40 agonist ivuxolimab. These receptors came from an adult with an advanced solid tumor such as melanoma, head and neck, liver or kidney cancer.

The chain uses TRBV5-1 and TRBJ1-1; D not resolved. The CDR3 runs 15 residues. V lost 4 bases and J 5 bases, leaving 18 bases between the germline ends. The germline V gene has CDR1 SGHRS and CDR2 YFSETQ. CDR3 bases: TGCGCCAGCAGCCCATCGGTCGTGGGAGGAACTGAAGCTTTCTTT. Translating gives CASSPSVVGGTEAFF.

This CDR3 is CASSEKPRGSYNEQFF. In DNA form, the CDR3 reads TGCGCCAGCAGTGAGAAACCACGGGGCTCCTACAATGAGCAGTTCTTC. V and J are TRBV10-1 and TRBJ2-1; a weak D match, TRBD2 (5 bases). The CDR3 has 16 residues. V was cut by 2 bases and J by 0 bases, with 11 bases left in between. The germline V gene has CDR1 WNHNN and CDR2 SYGVQD (reference sequence).

J is TRBJ2-7 and V is TRBV6-1, with 7 bases matching TRBD2. The CDR3 is 14 residues long. V lost 7 bases, J lost 6 bases, and 12 bases stayed unmatched. Germline loops: CDR1 MNHNS, CDR2 SASEGT. CDR3 in DNA: TGTGCCAGCATCGAGGGGAGGGTAATCGGCGAGCAGTACTTC. Translation: CASIEGRVIGEQYF.

The V call is TRBV10-1, the J call TRBJ2-1, with 13 bases lining up with TRBD2. Germline assignment: CDR1 WNHNN and CDR2 SYGVQD (reference sequence). J was trimmed by 7 bases and V by 0 bases; bases with no gene match: 6. The CDR3 runs to 17 residues. The CDR3 bases are TGCGCCAGCAGTGAGTCTGTAACTAGCGGGAGGGTGAATGAGCAGTTCTTC. Encoded protein: CASSESVTSGRVNEQFF.

J is TRBJ1-2 and V is TRBV7-3; D is possibly TRBD1 (6 bases). Germline V lookup: CDR1 SGHTA, CDR2 FQGTGA. Trimming cost V 3 bases and J 6 bases, with 17 bases left between them. There are 15 residues in the CDR3. The CDR3: CASSLGGHQKDGYTF. The CDR3 DNA reads as TGTGCCAGCAGCTTGGGGGGACATCAAAAGGATGGCTACACCTTC.

DNA for the CDR3: TGTGCCAGCAGCGCGACCCAGCGGGGTGAGACCCAGTACTTC. Translated: CASSATQRGETQYF. The chain couples TRBV28 to TRBJ2-5; 7 bases align to TRBD2. Germline V gene sequence: CDR1 MDHEN, CDR2 SYDVKM. There are 14 residues in the CDR3. Trimming removed 6 bases from V and 5 bases from J; junction bases left unmatched: 9.

This rearrangement joins TRBV7-3 to TRBJ1-6; perhaps TRBD1 as D (6 bases). CDR1 is SGHTA, CDR2 FQGTGA, per germline. CDR3 length: 16 residues. Trimming stripped 5 bases from V and 1 base from J, with 12 bases between. Here the CDR3 reads CASSRLGGSYNSPLHF. The CDR3 bases are TGTGCCAGCAGCCGCTTAGGGGGGTCCTATAATTCACCCCTCCACTTT.

The chain links TRBV28 to TRBJ2-7; D is uncertain. The CDR3 is 11 amino acids. Trimming removed 6 bases from V and 7 bases from J, with 10 bases in between. Germline CDR1 reads MDHEN; CDR2 reads SYDVKM. CDR3 region: CASRNTWEQYF. CDR3 DNA sequence: TGTGCCAGCAGGAACACTTGGGAGCAGTACTTC.

J is TRBJ2-1 and V is TRBV5-6; D assignment may be TRBD1 or TRBD2 (6 bases each). Trimming took 2 bases from V and 2 from J, leaving 11 bases between them. Germline V CDR1 and CDR2: SGHDT, YYEEEE. The CDR3 loop spans 15 amino acids. DNA for the CDR3: TGTGCCAGCAGCTTCGGGGGCAGTCCCTACAATGAGCAGTTCTTC. Protein product: CASSFGGSPYNEQFF.

This chain uses TRBV29-1 with TRBJ2-5; 13 bases line up with TRBD2. This CDR3 has 16 residues. J lost 5 bases, V lost 7 bases, and 13 bases had no gene match. CDR1 is SQVTM and CDR2 is ANQGSEA in the germline V gene. This chain's CDR3 is CSAIRTSGSPGETQYF. The CDR3 DNA reads as TGCAGCGCGATTCGGACTAGCGGGAGCCCCGGGGAGACCCAGTACTTC.

This rearrangement joins TRBV6-1 to TRBJ2-7; no clear D. Trimming removed 1 base from V and 3 bases from J, with 10 bases in between. Germline V gene lookup returns CDR1 MNHNS and CDR2 SASEGT. This CDR3 spans 14 amino acids. The CDR3 DNA follows: TGTGCCAGCAGTGAAGATCACAGCATCTACGAGCAGTACTTC. Its protein product is CASSEDHSIYEQYF.

This rearrangement joins TRBV7-8 to TRBJ2-7, with 10 bases that match TRBD2. This CDR3 has 15 residues. Germline V gives CDR1 SGHVS, CDR2 FQNEAQ. With V trimmed by 1 base and J by 6 bases, 6 bases remained unmatched. The DNA of the CDR3 is TGTGCCAGCAGCTTAGGGATAGCGGGAGGAACCGAGCAGTACTTC. This sequence encodes CASSLGIAGGTEQYF.

The J gene is TRBJ1-1, the V gene TRBV7-6, with a weak D call TRBD1 (5 bases). Germline CDR1 and CDR2: SGHVS and FNYEAQ. Trimming removed 1 base at V and 1 base at J, with 7 bases between. CDR3 length: 14 residues. CDR3 coding DNA: TGTGCCAGCAGCTTAGTTCAGGGGAACACTGAAGCTTTCTTT. Protein: CASSLVQGNTEAFF.

A note on this clone: Distinct nucleotide sequences in the sample also encode this CDR3. This chain connects TRBV9 to TRBJ2-3; weak D call: TRBD1 (6 bases). The germline V gene has CDR1 SGDLS and CDR2 YYNGEE. Trimming left V 3 bases short and J 0 bases short, with 11 bases between. The CDR3 is made up of 15 amino acids. The CDR3 sequence: CASSGPGHSTDTQYF. The CDR3, as DNA: TGTGCCAGCAGCGGGCCGGGACATAGCACAGATACGCAGTATTTT.

The gene calls are TRBV25-1 and TRBJ2-5, with a tentative D call TRBD2 (6 bases). The CDR3 has 14 amino acids. Germline assignment: CDR1 MGHDK and CDR2 SYGVNS. V was trimmed by 6 bases and J by 4 bases, leaving 15 bases between them. The chain's CDR3 is CASRIREVGETQYF. Here the CDR3 DNA reads TGTGCCAGCAGGATAAGGGAGGTAGGAGAGACCCAGTACTTC.

The V gene is TRBV7-2, the J gene TRBJ2-7, with D perhaps matching TRBD1 (6 bases). The germline V and J ends were trimmed by 7 bases and 0 bases, with 19 bases remaining between them. The CDR3 has 16 residues. The germline V gene has CDR1 SGHTA and CDR2 FQGNSA. The DNA for the CDR3 is TGTGCCAGCACCCCCTCAAGACAGGCGGGCTCCTACGAGCAGTACTTC. This codes for CASTPSRQAGSYEQYF.

The rearrangement links TRBV6-4 to TRBJ2-5, with a tentative D call TRBD1 (8 bases). CDR3 size: 13 residues. CDR1 is MRHNA and CDR2 is SNTAGT in the germline V gene. Trimming shortened V by 11 bases and J by 6 bases, and 19 bases separated the two germline ends. The CDR3 DNA sequence: TGTGCCGATTACAGGGGGGGGCTGAAGACCCAGTACTTC. This encodes CADYRGGLKTQYF.

The V gene is TRBV19, the J gene TRBJ1-4, with 7 bases identical to TRBD1. Germline V gives CDR1 LNHDA, CDR2 SQIVND (reference sequence). The CDR3 consists of 16 residues. V gave up 1 base and J gave up 5 bases; unmatched junction bases: 7. The CDR3 DNA sequence: TGTGCCAGTAGTATAGTCAGGACAGGAGGAAATGAAAAACTGTTTTTT. It yields the protein CASSIVRTGGNEKLFF.

The gene calls are TRBV16 and TRBJ2-7, with TRBD2 matching 13 bases. Trimming took 4 bases from V and 3 from J; bases not matched to a gene: 6. The CDR3 has 16 residues. The V gene's germline CDR1 is KGHSY and CDR2 FQNENV. In DNA, the CDR3 is TGTGCCAGCAGCCTACCACTAGCGGGAGGGTTCTACGAGCAGTACTTC. It encodes CASSLPLAGGFYEQYF.

CDR3 DNA: TGCGCCAGCAGCCAAGGACAGGCCTCTGGGGCCAACGTCCTGACTTTC. Amino acid sequence: CASSQGQASGANVLTF. This rearrangement joins TRBV4-1 to TRBJ2-6; perhaps TRBD1 as D (6 bases). V lost 1 base to trimming and J lost 0 bases, with 7 bases between them. CDR3 length equals 16 residues. Germline CDR1 and CDR2: MGHRA and YSYEKL.

This clone was seen a single time. The CDR3 sequence is CASSDWGASSTDTQYF. The CDR3 bases are TGCGCCAGCAGTGATTGGGGGGCTAGTAGCACAGATACGCAGTATTTT. The chain recombines TRBV10-1 with TRBJ2-3; tentatively, D is TRBD1 or TRBD2 (6 bases each). The germline V gene has CDR1 WNHNN and CDR2 SYGVQD (reference sequence). CDR3 length: 16 amino acids. Trimming cost V 3 bases and J 0 bases, with 13 bases left between them.